This record looks at one T cell receptor beta chain sequence and its context. Its target is not known. CDR3 size: 14 residues. V lost 1 base and J lost 1, with 5 bases in between. The V gene's germline CDR1 is DFQATT and CDR2 SNEGSKA (reference sequence). The data stem from a study of identical twins' blood T cells. Overall study: Roughly 51 million reads covered roughly 6 alpha-chain and roughly 6 beta-chain libraries. General observations from the study: Abundant TCRbeta CDR3s overlapped more between twins than with unrelated donors. Twin similarity might stem from environmental factors, not only genetics.

Study processing details: Each donor had about 85,000 to nearly 500,000 clonotypes. TCRdb recomputed calls from the 5' RACE reads with MiXCR, one row per CDR3 protein. These V and J calls are TCRdb output, not the study's own analysis. The data contain 300,000 to 450,000 distinct CDR3 sequences, over 25% of them singletons. The sequence derives from a woman aged 18-55 years in good health. Source material: PBMCs. The gene calls are TRBV20-1 and TRBJ2-6; no reliable D call. The CDR3: CSARAESGANVLTF. CDR3 bases: TGCAGTGCTAGAGCCGAGTCTGGGGCCAACGTCCTGACTTTC.